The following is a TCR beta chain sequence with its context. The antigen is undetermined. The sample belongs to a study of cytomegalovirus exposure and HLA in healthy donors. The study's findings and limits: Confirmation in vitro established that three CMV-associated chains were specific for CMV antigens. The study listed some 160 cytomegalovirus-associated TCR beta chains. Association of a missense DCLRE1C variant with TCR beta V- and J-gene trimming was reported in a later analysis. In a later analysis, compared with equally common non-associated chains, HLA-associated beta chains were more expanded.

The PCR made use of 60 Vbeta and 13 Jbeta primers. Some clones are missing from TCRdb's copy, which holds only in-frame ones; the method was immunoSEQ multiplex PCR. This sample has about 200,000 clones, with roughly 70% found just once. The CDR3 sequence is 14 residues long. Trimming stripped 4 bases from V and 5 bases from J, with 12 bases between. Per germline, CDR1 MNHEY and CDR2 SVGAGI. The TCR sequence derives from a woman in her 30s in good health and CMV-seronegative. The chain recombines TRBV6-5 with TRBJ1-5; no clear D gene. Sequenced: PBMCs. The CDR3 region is CASSSRHVDQPQHF. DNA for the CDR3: TGTGCCAGCAGTTCTCGACACGTTGATCAGCCCCAGCATTTT.